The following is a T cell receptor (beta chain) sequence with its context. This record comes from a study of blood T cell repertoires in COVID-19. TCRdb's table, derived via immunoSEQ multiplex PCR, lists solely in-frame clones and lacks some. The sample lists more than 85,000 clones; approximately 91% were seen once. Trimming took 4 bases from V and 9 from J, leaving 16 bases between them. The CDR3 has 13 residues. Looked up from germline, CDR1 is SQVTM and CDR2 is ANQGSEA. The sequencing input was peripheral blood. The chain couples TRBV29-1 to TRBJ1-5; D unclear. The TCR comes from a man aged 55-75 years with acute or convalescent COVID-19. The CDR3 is CSVGPAFAGPQHF. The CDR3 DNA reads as TGCAGCGTTGGGCCAGCTTTTGCGGGGCCCCAGCATTTT.